This T cell receptor (beta chain) was sequenced for a study of immune evolution from preneoplasia to lung adenocarcinoma. Note on this clone: What it binds is not known.

Each case's diagnosis was confirmed by two pathologists on H&E. The germline V and J ends were trimmed by 5 bases and 5 bases, with 10 bases remaining between them. The CDR3 loop spans 13 amino acids. The germline gives CDR1 LNHDA, CDR2 SQIVND (reference sequence). Notes on the study in general: Normal lung had highest clonality; later lesions appeared denser, more diverse. Compared with EGFR-mutant or double wild-type lesions, KRAS-mutant nodules were more clonal. Top clone frequencies peaked in normal lung, apparently declining through invasive adenocarcinoma.

Assay: immunoSEQ multiplex PCR; the TCRdb copy retains only in-frame clones and omits some. The profile covers some 7,800 clones, with approximately 72% appearing a single time and 10% to 11% taken by the ten largest. This TCR was sampled from a donor aged 70 or older with lung adenocarcinoma. Some clones in this sample may be carry-over from other donors' samples. This sequence joins TRBV19 and TRBJ1-5, with D maybe TRBD1 (6 bases). Sequenced input: FFPE lung adenocarcinoma in situ tissue. CDR3 bases: TGTGCCAGTAGTTGGCAGGGGTATCAGCCCCAGCATTTT. It codes for CASSWQGYQPQHF.